The rows below give T cell receptor beta chains drawn from one sample of a study of T cells expressing NK-cell markers. With the 5' RACE reads reprocessed, TCRdb shows one record per CDR3 protein and no DNA. The sample includes tens of thousands of distinct CDR3 sequences. The specimen sequenced was blood T cells: a sorted CD56 or NKG2C T cell subset, CD4+ or CD8+ T cells, or bulk PBMC T cells (not recorded which). These receptors all stem from a woman between 18 and 70 years old in good health. The CDR3 runs from the conserved cysteine through the conserved F or W. Rows give clone size only sometimes, using once, few, many, or a class for an expanded clone.

size: .; J: TRBJ2-7; V: TRBV11-1; CDR3: CASSTPYGQGDLYEQYF
size: .; J: TRBJ2-5; V: TRBV10-3; CDR3: CAISERPGAQETQYF
size: medium-sized; J: TRBJ2-2; V: TRBV20-1; CDR3: CSARGWGGDTGELFF
size: .; J: TRBJ1-5; V: TRBV24-1; CDR3: CASQAGNQPQHF
size: .; J: TRBJ2-2; V: TRBV25-1; CDR3: CASSEYGYRDAFRRGTGELFF
size: .; J: TRBJ2-7; V: TRBV28; CDR3: CASSLMGGPSYEQYF
size: .; J: TRBJ2-1; V: TRBV14; CDR3: CASSQSSGFGDEQFF
size: .; J: TRBJ2-3; V: TRBV5-4; CDR3: CASSRTSGSGDTQYF
size: .; J: TRBJ2-4; V: TRBV5-5; CDR3: CASSGDRGGWNIQYF
size: .; J: TRBJ2-3; V: TRBV12-3/TRBV12-4; CDR3: CASSHRDSTDTQYF
size: .; J: TRBJ2-3; V: TRBV4-1; CDR3: CASSQELAGTRDTQYF
size: .; J: TRBJ2-7; V: TRBV4-1; CDR3: CASSQSWTSGEQYF
size: .; J: TRBJ2-7; V: TRBV15; CDR3: CATSAGTTSSYEQYF
size: .; J: TRBJ2-7; V: TRBV4-1; CDR3: CASSQAQGAGNEQYF
size: .; J: TRBJ2-7; V: TRBV12-3/TRBV12-4; CDR3: CASSLIQSSYEQYF
size: .; J: TRBJ2-2; V: TRBV27; CDR3: CASSQGGTGELFF
size: .; J: TRBJ2-5; V: TRBV2; CDR3: CASSDGRERETQYF
size: .; J: TRBJ2-3; V: TRBV27; CDR3: CASSLEQTHTDTQYF
size: .; J: TRBJ1-2; V: TRBV6-5; CDR3: CASSYQAGQKYGYTF
size: .; J: TRBJ2-5; V: TRBV7-9; CDR3: CASTRGGETQYF
size: .; J: TRBJ2-3; V: TRBV10-3; CDR3: CAISLDGASTDTQYF
size: .; J: TRBJ2-1; V: TRBV4-1; CDR3: CASSQDPKDNEQFF
size: .; J: TRBJ1-1; V: TRBV5-8; CDR3: CASSATENTEAFF
size: .; J: TRBJ1-1; V: TRBV7-6; CDR3: CASSPVRTSNTEAFF
size: .; J: TRBJ1-3; V: TRBV29-1; CDR3: CSVATGAGNTIYF
size: .; J: TRBJ2-2; V: TRBV3-1; CDR3: CASSQGWRLRISGELFF
size: .; J: TRBJ2-5; V: TRBV11-1; CDR3: CASSITSGRRSGGETQYF
size: .; J: TRBJ1-2; V: TRBV7-9; CDR3: CASSLAWTGYGYTF
size: .; J: TRBJ2-3; V: TRBV6-5; CDR3: CASSYSGVSDTQYF
size: .; J: TRBJ2-3; V: TRBV2; CDR3: CASSSSGGAVDTQYF
size: .; J: TRBJ2-6; V: TRBV28; CDR3: CASSFDGSSSGANVLTF
size: .; J: TRBJ2-1; V: TRBV7-9; CDR3: CASSPRQGEYNEQFF
size: .; J: TRBJ1-5; V: TRBV5-5; CDR3: CASSLISGDNQPQHF
size: .; J: TRBJ1-5; V: TRBV2; CDR3: CASSDPRGNGNQPQHF